A selection of T cell receptor beta chains follows, all from one sample in a study of CD8 T cells in ankylosing spondylitis. A single record per CDR3 protein comes from TCRdb applying MiXCR to the 5' RACE reads. The sample yields about 360,000 distinct CDR3 sequences, roughly 15% seen once. Sequencing was performed on blood, either unsorted or a sorted T cell fraction (not recorded which). The source of these receptors is a male donor with ankylosing spondylitis or in good health (not recorded which). CDR3s include the opening cysteine and the closing phenylalanine or tryptophan. A D gene is named only where the DNA matches it firmly. Size tells how often a clone was seen (once, few, many) or the class of an expanded clone, and some rows leave it out.

d_gene: TRBD1; v_gene: TRBV11-1; j_gene: TRBJ1-2; abundance: NA; CDR3nt: TGTGCCAGCAGCCTCAGCCCCGACAGGGATGATGGCTACACCTTC; CDR3aa: CASSLSPDRDDGYTF
d_gene: NA; v_gene: TRBV5-1; j_gene: TRBJ2-7; abundance: many; CDR3nt: TGCGCCAGCAGCTTGGCCACCCTTTCCTACGAGCAGTACTTC; CDR3aa: CASSLATLSYEQYF
d_gene: NA; v_gene: TRBV7-2; j_gene: TRBJ1-5; abundance: few; CDR3nt: TGTGCCAGCAGCTTAGTACGGGGGGCGGAACAGCCCCAGCATTTT; CDR3aa: CASSLVRGAEQPQHF
d_gene: NA; v_gene: TRBV6-1; j_gene: TRBJ2-7; abundance: NA; CDR3nt: TGTGCCAGCAGTGAATATGGCGAGCAGTACTTC; CDR3aa: CASSEYGEQYF
d_gene: NA; v_gene: TRBV11-2; j_gene: TRBJ1-5; abundance: few; CDR3nt: TGTGCCAGCAGCTTAGACCCAACACGTAATCAGCCCCAGCATTTT; CDR3aa: CASSLDPTRNQPQHF
d_gene: TRBD2; v_gene: TRBV4-1; j_gene: TRBJ2-6; abundance: NA; CDR3nt: TGCGCCAGCAGCCATGTCGGGAGGGGCATTTCTGGGGCCAACGTCCTGACTTTC; CDR3aa: CASSHVGRGISGANVLTF
d_gene: NA; v_gene: TRBV6-1; j_gene: TRBJ2-1; abundance: NA; CDR3nt: TGTGCCAGCAGCCGGGGCGGGATCTACAATGAGCAGTTCTTC; CDR3aa: CASSRGGIYNEQFF
d_gene: NA; v_gene: TRBV25-1; j_gene: TRBJ1-1; abundance: NA; CDR3nt: TGTGCCAGCAGTGAGTGGGGCCCAATGGCTGAAGCTTTCTTT; CDR3aa: CASSEWGPMAEAFF
d_gene: TRBD2; v_gene: TRBV29-1; j_gene: TRBJ2-1; abundance: NA; CDR3nt: TGCAGCGTTGAAACCCTTCTAGCGGGAGTAACGAATGAGCAGTTCTTC; CDR3aa: CSVETLLAGVTNEQFF
d_gene: NA; v_gene: TRBV20-1; j_gene: TRBJ2-7; abundance: NA; CDR3nt: TGCAGTGCTAGAGCCTTAGATTCGTACGAGCAGTACTTC; CDR3aa: CSARALDSYEQYF
d_gene: NA; v_gene: TRBV7-9; j_gene: TRBJ2-1; abundance: NA; CDR3nt: TGTGCCAGCAGCTCCGGCAGGGCCCCCTGGGTCTACAATGAGCAGTTCTTC; CDR3aa: CASSSGRAPWVYNEQFF
d_gene: TRBD2; v_gene: TRBV12-3/TRBV12-4; j_gene: TRBJ2-3; abundance: few; CDR3nt: TGTGCCAGCAGTTTTGGGGGGAGGGCCACAGATACGCAGTATTTT; CDR3aa: CASSFGGRATDTQYF
d_gene: NA; v_gene: TRBV12-3/TRBV12-4; j_gene: TRBJ1-4; abundance: NA; CDR3nt: TGTGCCAGCAGTGTACAGGGAAATAATGAAAAACTGTTTTTT; CDR3aa: CASSVQGNNEKLFF
d_gene: NA; v_gene: TRBV20-1; j_gene: TRBJ2-3; abundance: NA; CDR3nt: TGCAGTGCTACCTCCTCCGGGACAAAGACAGATACGCAGTATTTT; CDR3aa: CSATSSGTKTDTQYF
d_gene: NA; v_gene: TRBV7-9; j_gene: TRBJ1-1; abundance: few; CDR3nt: TGTGCCAGCAGCTTACCGATTACAGCTGAAGCTTTCTTT; CDR3aa: CASSLPITAEAFF
d_gene: TRBD2; v_gene: TRBV20-1; j_gene: TRBJ2-1; abundance: few; CDR3nt: TGCAGTGCCCCGGGACTAGCGGGACCTTACAATGAGCAGTTCTTC; CDR3aa: CSAPGLAGPYNEQFF
d_gene: NA; v_gene: TRBV7-2; j_gene: TRBJ1-3; abundance: many; CDR3nt: TGTGCCAGCAGCTATTGGACCCCTGGAAACACCATATATTTT; CDR3aa: CASSYWTPGNTIYF
d_gene: NA; v_gene: TRBV5-1; j_gene: TRBJ2-2; abundance: NA; CDR3nt: TGCGCCAGCAGCTTGGCCGGAGGGATTTCGAACACCGGGGAGCTGTTTTTT; CDR3aa: CASSLAGGISNTGELFF
d_gene: NA; v_gene: TRBV7-6; j_gene: TRBJ2-1; abundance: few; CDR3nt: TGTGCCAGCAGCGTTACTGGTCCTTCCTACAATGAGCAGTTCTTC; CDR3aa: CASSVTGPSYNEQFF
d_gene: NA; v_gene: TRBV5-6; j_gene: TRBJ1-6; abundance: few; CDR3nt: TGTGCCAGCAGTTACTTCAGGTCGGCGTCGTATAATTCACCCCTCCACTTT; CDR3aa: CASSYFRSASYNSPLHF
d_gene: NA; v_gene: TRBV12-3/TRBV12-4; j_gene: TRBJ2-7; abundance: few; CDR3nt: TGTGCCAGCAGTCCCGGGGAAGCCTACGAGCAGTACTTC; CDR3aa: CASSPGEAYEQYF
d_gene: NA; v_gene: TRBV15; j_gene: TRBJ2-3; abundance: few; CDR3nt: TGTGCCACCAGCAGAGGGACTCTCTCTTCAGATACGCAGTATTTT; CDR3aa: CATSRGTLSSDTQYF
d_gene: NA; v_gene: TRBV7-8; j_gene: TRBJ2-6; abundance: NA; CDR3nt: TGTGCCAGCAGCTTTGCGGTTGGGGGATACTCTGGGGCCAACGTCCTGACTTTC; CDR3aa: CASSFAVGGYSGANVLTF
d_gene: TRBD1; v_gene: TRBV6-1; j_gene: TRBJ2-2; abundance: NA; CDR3nt: TGTGCCAGCAGGAGGGACAGGGGGATCGCCGGGGAGCTGTTTTTT; CDR3aa: CASRRDRGIAGELFF
d_gene: NA; v_gene: TRBV5-1; j_gene: TRBJ1-4; abundance: NA; CDR3nt: TGCGCCAGCAGCTCGACAGCCTCTCCAGATGAAAAACTGTTTTTT; CDR3aa: CASSSTASPDEKLFF
d_gene: NA; v_gene: TRBV5-1; j_gene: TRBJ2-3; abundance: many; CDR3nt: TGCGCCAGCAGCTTAACATCTAGCACAGATACGCAGTATTTT; CDR3aa: CASSLTSSTDTQYF